The clone carrying this T cell receptor beta chain was counted only a few times. The data stem from a study of early stage breast cancer tumors. Clones were read by immunoSEQ multiplex PCR, and TCRdb kept only the in-frame ones, dropping some. The sample has around 31,000 clones; roughly four fifths are singletons. Germline V gene data show CDR1 as SGHNT and CDR2 as YYREEE (reference sequence). The junction had 9 bases not matched to a gene; V was cut back by 3 bases and J by 4 bases. CDR3 length: 17 amino acids. The V call is TRBV5-4, the J call TRBJ2-1; TRBD2 aligns across 11 bases. This clonotype originated in a person aged 40 to 49 with breast cancer. The specimen was blood. The CDR3 region is CASSSGAGTSGYNEQFF. The CDR3 DNA sequence: TGTGCCAGCAGCTCTGGAGCCGGGACTAGCGGTTACAATGAGCAGTTCTTC.